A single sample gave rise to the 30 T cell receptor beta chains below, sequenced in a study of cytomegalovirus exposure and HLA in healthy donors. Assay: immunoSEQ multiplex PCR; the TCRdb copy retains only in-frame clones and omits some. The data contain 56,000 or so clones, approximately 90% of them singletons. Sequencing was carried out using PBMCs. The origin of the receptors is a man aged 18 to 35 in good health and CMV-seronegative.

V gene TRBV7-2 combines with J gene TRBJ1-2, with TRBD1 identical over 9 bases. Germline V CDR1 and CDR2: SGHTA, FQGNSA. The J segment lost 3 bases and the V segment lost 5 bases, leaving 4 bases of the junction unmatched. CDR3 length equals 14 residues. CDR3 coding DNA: TGTGCCAGCAGCAGGGACAGGGTTGACTATGGCTACACCTTC. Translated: CASSRDRVDYGYTF.

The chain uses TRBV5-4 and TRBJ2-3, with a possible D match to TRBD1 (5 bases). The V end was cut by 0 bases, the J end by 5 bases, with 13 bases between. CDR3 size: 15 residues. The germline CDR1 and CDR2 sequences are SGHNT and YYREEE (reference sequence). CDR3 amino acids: CASSLAFSGRDTQYF. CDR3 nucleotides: TGTGCCAGCAGCTTGGCGTTCTCAGGGCGAGATACGCAGTATTTT.

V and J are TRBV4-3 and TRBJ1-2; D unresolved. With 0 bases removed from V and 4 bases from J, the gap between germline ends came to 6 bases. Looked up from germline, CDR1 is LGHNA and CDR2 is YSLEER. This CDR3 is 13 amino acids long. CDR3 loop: CASSQDTGYGYTF. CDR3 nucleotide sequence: TGCGCCAGCAGCCAAGATACGGGCTATGGCTACACCTTC.

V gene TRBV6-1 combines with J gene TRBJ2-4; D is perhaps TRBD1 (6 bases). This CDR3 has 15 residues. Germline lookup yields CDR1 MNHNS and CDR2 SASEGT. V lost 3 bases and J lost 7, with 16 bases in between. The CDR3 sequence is CASSDWRTEINIQYF. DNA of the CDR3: TGTGCCAGCAGTGATTGGCGGACAGAGATCAACATTCAGTACTTC.

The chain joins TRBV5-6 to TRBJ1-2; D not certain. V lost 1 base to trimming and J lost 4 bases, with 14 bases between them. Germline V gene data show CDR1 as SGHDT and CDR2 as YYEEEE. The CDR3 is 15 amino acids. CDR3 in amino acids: CASSLWAGNSYGYTF. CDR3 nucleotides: TGTGCCAGCAGCTTGTGGGCCGGAAACTCCTATGGCTACACCTTC.

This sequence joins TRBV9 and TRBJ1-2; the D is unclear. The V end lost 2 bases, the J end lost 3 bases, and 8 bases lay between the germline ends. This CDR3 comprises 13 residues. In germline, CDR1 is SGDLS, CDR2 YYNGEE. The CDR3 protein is CASSVDNDYGYTF. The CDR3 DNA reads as TGTGCCAGCAGCGTCGACAACGACTATGGCTACACCTTC. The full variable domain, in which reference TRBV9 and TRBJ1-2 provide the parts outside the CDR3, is DSGVTQTPKHLITATGQRVTLRCSPRSGDLSVYWYQQSLDQGLQFLIQYYNGEERAKGNILERFSAQQFPDLHSELNLSSLELGDSALYFCASSVDNDYGYTFGSGTRLTVV.

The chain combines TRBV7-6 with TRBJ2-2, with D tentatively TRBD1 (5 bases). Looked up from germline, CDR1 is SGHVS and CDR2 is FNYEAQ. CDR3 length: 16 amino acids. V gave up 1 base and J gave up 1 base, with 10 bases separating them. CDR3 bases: TGTGCCAGCAGCTTAGGGGCAGGGCGGAACACCGGGGAGCTGTTTTTT. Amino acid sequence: CASSLGAGRNTGELFF.

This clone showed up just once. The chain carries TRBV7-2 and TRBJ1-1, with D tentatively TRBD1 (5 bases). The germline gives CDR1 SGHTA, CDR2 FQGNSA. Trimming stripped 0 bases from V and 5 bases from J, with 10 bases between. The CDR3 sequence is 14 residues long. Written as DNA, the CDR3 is TGTGCCAGCAGCTTAGCGGCAGGGAGGACTGAAGCTTTCTTT. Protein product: CASSLAAGRTEAFF.

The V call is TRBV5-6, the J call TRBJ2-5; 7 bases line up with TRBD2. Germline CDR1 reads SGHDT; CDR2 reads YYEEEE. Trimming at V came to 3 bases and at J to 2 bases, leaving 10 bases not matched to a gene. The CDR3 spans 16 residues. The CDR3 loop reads CASSSLPTSRQETQYF. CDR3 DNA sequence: TGTGCCAGCAGCTCTCTCCCGACTAGCAGGCAAGAGACCCAGTACTTC.

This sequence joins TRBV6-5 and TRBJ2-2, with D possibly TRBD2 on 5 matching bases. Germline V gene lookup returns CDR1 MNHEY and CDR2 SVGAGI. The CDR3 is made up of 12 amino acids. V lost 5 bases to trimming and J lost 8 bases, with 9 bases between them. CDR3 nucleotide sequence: TGTGCCAGCAGTGAGGGTAGGGGGGAGCTGTTTTTT. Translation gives CASSEGRGELFF.

The CDR3 DNA is TGCGCCAGCAGCATGGGGACAGGGGGGAGCATCGGGGAGCAGTACTTC. It specifies CASSMGTGGSIGEQYF. V is TRBV5-1 and J is TRBJ2-7; TRBD1 matches 11 bases. Per the germline V gene, CDR1 is SGHRS and CDR2 is YFSETQ. This CDR3 region has 16 residues. The trim removed 4 bases at V and 7 bases at J, leaving 13 bases unmatched.

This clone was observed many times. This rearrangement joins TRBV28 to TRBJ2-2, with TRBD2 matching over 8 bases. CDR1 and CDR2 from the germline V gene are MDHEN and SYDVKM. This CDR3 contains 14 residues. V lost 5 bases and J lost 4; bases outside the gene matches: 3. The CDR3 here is CASSKTSATGELFF. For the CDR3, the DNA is TGTGCCAGCAGTAAGACTAGCGCCACCGGGGAGCTGTTTTTT.

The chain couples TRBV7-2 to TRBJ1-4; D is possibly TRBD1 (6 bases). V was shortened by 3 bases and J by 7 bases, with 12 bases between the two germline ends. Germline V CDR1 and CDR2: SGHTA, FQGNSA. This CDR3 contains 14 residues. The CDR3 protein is CASSFRGGSEKLFF. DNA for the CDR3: TGTGCCAGCAGCTTCAGGGGCGGGAGTGAAAAACTGTTTTTT.

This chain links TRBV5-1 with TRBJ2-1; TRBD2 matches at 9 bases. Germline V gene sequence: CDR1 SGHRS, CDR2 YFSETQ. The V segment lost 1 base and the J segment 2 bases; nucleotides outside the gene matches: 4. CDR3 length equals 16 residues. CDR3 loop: CASSLYAGGTYNEQFF. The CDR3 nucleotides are TGCGCCAGCAGCTTGTATGCGGGAGGGACCTACAATGAGCAGTTCTTC. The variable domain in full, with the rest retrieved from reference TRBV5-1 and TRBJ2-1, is KAGVTQTPRYLIKTRGQQVTLSCSPISGHRSVSWYQQTPGQGLQFLFEYFSETQRNKGNFPGRFSGRQFSNSRSEMNVSTLELGDSALYLCASSLYAGGTYNEQFFGPGTRLTVL.

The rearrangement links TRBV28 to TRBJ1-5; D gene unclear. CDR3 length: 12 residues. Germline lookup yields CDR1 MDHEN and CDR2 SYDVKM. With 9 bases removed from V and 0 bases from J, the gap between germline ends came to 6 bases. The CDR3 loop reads CASQASNQPQHF. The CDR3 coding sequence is TGTGCCAGTCAAGCTAGCAATCAGCCCCAGCATTTT.

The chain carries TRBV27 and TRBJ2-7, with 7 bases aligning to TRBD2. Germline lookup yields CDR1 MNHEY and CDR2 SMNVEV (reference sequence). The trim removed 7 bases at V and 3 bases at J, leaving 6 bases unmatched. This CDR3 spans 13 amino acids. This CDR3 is CASKLAGDYEQYF. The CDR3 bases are TGTGCCAGCAAGTTGGCGGGAGACTACGAGCAGTACTTC.

CDR3 DNA: TGTGCCACCAGCAGCCCGGCCCAGCGGGAGGCAGACACAGATACGCAGTATTTT. It encodes CATSSPAQREADTDTQYF. This chain joins TRBV15 and TRBJ2-3; 9 bases align to TRBD2. The germline CDR1 and CDR2 sequences are LNHNV and YYDKDF (reference sequence). The trim removed 3 bases at V and 2 bases at J, leaving 12 bases unmatched. The CDR3 extends over 18 amino acids.

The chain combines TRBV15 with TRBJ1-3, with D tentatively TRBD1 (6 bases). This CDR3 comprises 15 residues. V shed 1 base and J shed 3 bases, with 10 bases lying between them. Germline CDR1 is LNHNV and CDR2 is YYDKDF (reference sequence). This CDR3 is CATSRVGARGNTIYF. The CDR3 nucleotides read TGTGCCACCAGCAGAGTGGGGGCGCGTGGAAACACCATATATTTT.

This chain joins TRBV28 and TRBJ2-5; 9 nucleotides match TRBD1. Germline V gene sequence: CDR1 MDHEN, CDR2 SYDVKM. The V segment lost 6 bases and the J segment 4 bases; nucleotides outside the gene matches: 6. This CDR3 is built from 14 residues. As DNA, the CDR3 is TGTGCCAGCAGAGAGAAGACAGGGGGAGAGACCCAGTACTTC. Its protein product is CASREKTGGETQYF.

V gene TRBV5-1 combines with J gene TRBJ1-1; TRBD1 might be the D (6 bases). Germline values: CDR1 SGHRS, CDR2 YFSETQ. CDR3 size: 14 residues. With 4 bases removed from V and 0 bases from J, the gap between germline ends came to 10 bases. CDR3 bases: TGCGCCAGCAGCCAAGGACAGATGAACACTGAAGCTTTCTTT. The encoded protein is CASSQGQMNTEAFF.

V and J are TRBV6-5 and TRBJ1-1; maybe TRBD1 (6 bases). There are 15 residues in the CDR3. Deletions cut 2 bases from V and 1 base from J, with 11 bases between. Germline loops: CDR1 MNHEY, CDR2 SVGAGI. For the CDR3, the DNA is TGTGCCAGCAGTTACCGGGGGGCAACGAACACTGAAGCTTTCTTT. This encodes CASSYRGATNTEAFF.

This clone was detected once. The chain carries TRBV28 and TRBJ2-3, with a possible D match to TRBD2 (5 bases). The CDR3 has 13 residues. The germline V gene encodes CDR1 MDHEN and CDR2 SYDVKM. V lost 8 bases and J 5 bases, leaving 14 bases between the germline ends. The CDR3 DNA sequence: TGTGCCAGCGCTGGCGCCGGGAAAGATACGCAGTATTTT. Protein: CASAGAGKDTQYF.

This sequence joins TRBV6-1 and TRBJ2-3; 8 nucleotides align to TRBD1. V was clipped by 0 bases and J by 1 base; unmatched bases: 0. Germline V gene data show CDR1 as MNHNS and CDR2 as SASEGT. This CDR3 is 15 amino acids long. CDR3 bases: TGTGCCAGCAGTGAAGCGACAGGGGGCACAGATACGCAGTATTTT. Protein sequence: CASSEATGGTDTQYF.

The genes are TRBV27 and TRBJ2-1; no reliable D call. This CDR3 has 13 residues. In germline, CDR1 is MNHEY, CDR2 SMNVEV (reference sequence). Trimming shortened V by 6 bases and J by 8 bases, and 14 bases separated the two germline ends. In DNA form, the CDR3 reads TGTGCCAGCAGAACTACGACGGGTGATGAGCAGTTCTTC. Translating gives CASRTTTGDEQFF.

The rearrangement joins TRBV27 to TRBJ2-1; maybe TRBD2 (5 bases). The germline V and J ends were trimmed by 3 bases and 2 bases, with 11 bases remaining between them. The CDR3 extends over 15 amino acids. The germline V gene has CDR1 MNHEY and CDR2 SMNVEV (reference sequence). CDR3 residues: CASSFGGSPYNEQFF. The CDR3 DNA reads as TGTGCCAGCAGTTTCGGTGGGAGTCCCTACAATGAGCAGTTCTTC.

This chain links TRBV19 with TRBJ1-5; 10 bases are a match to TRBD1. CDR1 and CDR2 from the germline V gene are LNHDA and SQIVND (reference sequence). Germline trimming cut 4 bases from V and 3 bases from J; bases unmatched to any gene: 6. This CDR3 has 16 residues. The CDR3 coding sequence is TGTGCCAGTAGTACATCGGGACAGGGGCCCAATCAGCCCCAGCATTTT. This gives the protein CASSTSGQGPNQPQHF.

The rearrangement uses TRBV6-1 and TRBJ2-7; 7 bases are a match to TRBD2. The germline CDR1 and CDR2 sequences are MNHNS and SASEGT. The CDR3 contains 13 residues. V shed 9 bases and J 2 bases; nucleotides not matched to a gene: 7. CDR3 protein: CASAPGRAYEQYF. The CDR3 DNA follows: TGTGCCAGTGCTCCTGGGAGGGCCTACGAGCAGTACTTC.

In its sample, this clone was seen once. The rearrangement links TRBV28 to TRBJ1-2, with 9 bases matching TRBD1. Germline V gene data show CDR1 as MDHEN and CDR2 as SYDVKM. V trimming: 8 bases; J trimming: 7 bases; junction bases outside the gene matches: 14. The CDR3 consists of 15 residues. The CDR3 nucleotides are TGTGCCAGCCTTAAGACAGGGGGTGGAACTATTGGCTACACCTTC. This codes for CASLKTGGGTIGYTF.

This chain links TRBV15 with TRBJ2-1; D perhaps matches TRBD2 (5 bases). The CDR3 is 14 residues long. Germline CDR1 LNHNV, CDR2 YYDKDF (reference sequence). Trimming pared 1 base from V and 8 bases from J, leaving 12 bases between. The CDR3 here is CATSRVGGRDEQFF. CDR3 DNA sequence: TGTGCCACCAGCAGAGTAGGAGGACGCGATGAGCAGTTCTTC.

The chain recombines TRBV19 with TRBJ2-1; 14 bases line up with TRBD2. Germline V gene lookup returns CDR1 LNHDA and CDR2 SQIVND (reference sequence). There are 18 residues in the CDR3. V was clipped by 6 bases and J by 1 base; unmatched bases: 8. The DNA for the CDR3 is TGTGCCAGTAGCCCCGGGACTAGCGGGAGAGGGTCCTACAATGAGCAGTTCTTC. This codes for CASSPGTSGRGSYNEQFF.